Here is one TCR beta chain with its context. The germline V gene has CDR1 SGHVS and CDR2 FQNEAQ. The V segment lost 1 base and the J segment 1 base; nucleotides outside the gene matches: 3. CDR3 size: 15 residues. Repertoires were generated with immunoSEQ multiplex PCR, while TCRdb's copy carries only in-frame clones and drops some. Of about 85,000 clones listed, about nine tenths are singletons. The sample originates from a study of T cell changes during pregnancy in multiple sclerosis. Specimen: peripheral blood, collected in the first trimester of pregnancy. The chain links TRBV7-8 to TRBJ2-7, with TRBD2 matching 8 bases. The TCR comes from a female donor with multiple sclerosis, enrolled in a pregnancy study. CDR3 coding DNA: TGTGCCAGCAGCTTAGGGGCGGGGGGTTCCTACGAGCAGTACTTC. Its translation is CASSLGAGGSYEQYF.